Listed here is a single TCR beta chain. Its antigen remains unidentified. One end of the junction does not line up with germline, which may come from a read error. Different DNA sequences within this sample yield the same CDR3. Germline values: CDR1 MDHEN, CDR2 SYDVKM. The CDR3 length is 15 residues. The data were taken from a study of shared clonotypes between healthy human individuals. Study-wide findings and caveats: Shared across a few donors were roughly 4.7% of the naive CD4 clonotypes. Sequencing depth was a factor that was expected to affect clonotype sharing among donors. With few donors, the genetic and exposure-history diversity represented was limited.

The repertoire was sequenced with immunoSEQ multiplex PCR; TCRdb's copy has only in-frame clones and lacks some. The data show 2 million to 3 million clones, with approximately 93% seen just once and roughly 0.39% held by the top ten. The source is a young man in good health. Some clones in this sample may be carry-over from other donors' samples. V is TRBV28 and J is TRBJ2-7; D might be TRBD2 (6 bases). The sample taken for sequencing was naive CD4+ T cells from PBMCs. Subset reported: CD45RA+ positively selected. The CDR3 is CASSAPAEGVIEQYF. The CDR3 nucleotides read TGTGCCAGCAGCGCTCCGGCGGAGGGAGTTATAGAGCAATACTTC.